The TCR beta chain described here comes from a study of identical twins. Study results and limitations: Models underestimated out-of-frame TCR alpha sharing in monozygotic twins.

TCRdb redid the calling of the 5' RACE reads with MiXCR, one entry per CDR3 protein. The sample has 220,000 or so distinct CDR3 sequences; 7% are singletons. Trimming removed 0 bases from V and 2 bases from J, with 9 bases in between. Per the germline V gene, CDR1 is SGDLS and CDR2 is YYNGEE. The CDR3 loop spans 15 amino acids. This clonotype was seen a few times. What it recognizes is unknown. Everyone who donated was a healthy Caucasian. This same sample was also taken into another study, of yellow fever vaccine responses in identical twins. As that study records: Twins' vaccine T cell responses reportedly seemed partly convergent and partly personalized.

The chain combines TRBV9 with TRBJ2-1; D is uncertain. What was sequenced was memory (CD45RO+) T cells sorted from blood. The clonotype originates from a woman younger than 30 in good health. CDR3 region: CASSVGTPTYNEQFF. CDR3 DNA: TGTGCCAGCAGCGTAGGGACGCCCACCTACAATGAGCAGTTCTTC.